The present T cell receptor (beta chain) was sequenced within a study of T cell responses to AZD1222 COVID-19 vaccine. Measured with immunoSEQ multiplex PCR; TCRdb has only the in-frame clones, and not every one. This sample has 200,000 to 250,000 clones, with approximately 94% found just once. Study findings and constraints: Repertoire sampling was restricted to post-peak T cell response timepoints. Among those given AZD1222, only 6 or 7 were seropositive at baseline.

Concerning this clone: The antigen remains undetermined.

The CDR3 is 13 residues long. The V gene lost 3 bases and the J gene lost 8 bases, with 13 bases spanning the gap. Germline V gene data show CDR1 as SGHTA and CDR2 as FQGNSA. Sequencing was performed on peripheral blood, taken 28 days after the second dose of the MenACWY control vaccine. The V call is TRBV7-2, the J call TRBJ1-1; D call uncertain. The receptor was isolated from an adult who received the MenACWY meningococcal vaccine as a control. The CDR3 reads CASSLMAFTEAFF. DNA for the CDR3: TGTGCCAGCAGCTTGATGGCTTTTACCGAAGCTTTCTTT.